Detailed here is one T cell receptor (beta chain). Assay used: immunoSEQ multiplex PCR; TCRdb lists only in-frame clones, some missing. The sample holds about 200,000 clones; roughly 90% are singletons and the top ten take roughly 8.1%. V lost 7 bases to trimming and J lost 0 bases; unmatched junction nucleotides: 8. Germline assignment: CDR1 SGHNT and CDR2 YYREEE (reference sequence). The CDR3 is 15 amino acids. The data originate from a study of blood T cell repertoires in COVID-19. This receptor was obtained from a young woman who had recovered from COVID-19. This chain connects TRBV5-4 to TRBJ2-3; TRBD2 aligns across 7 bases. Sequencing input: PBMCs or T cells enriched from blood (not recorded which). In DNA form, the CDR3 reads TGTGCCAGCTCATCAGCGGGACCTAGCACAGATACGCAGTATTTT. It encodes CASSSAGPSTDTQYF.